Each of the 13 T cell receptor beta chains below was sequenced from the same sample in a study of blood T cell repertoires in COVID-19. Repertoires were generated with immunoSEQ multiplex PCR, while TCRdb's copy carries only in-frame clones and drops some. The sample lists around 99,000 clones; less than 90% were seen once. The material sequenced was peripheral blood. Source of these receptors: an older woman with acute or convalescent COVID-19.

The chain recombines TRBV6-6 with TRBJ1-6, with D maybe TRBD1 (6 bases). The length of the CDR3 is 13 residues. Germline lookup yields CDR1 MNHNY and CDR2 SVGAGI (reference sequence). Trimming removed 10 bases at V and 5 bases at J, with 12 bases between. CDR3: CATLQGNNSPLHF. The CDR3, as DNA: TGTGCCACTTTACAGGGAAATAATTCACCCCTCCACTTT.

The chain has TRBV27 and TRBJ2-6; possibly TRBD2 for D (6 bases). The CDR3 totals 17 residues. Trimming pared 5 bases from V and 2 bases from J, leaving 16 bases between. Per germline, CDR1 MNHEY and CDR2 SMNVEV (reference sequence). Here the CDR3 DNA reads TGTGCCAGCAGTCTACGGAGGGTGGGCGCTGGGGCCAACGTCCTGACTTTC. Protein product: CASSLRRVGAGANVLTF.

The rearrangement links TRBV7-9 to TRBJ1-1, with D uncertain. The CDR3 loop spans 13 amino acids. Germline CDR1 reads SEHNR; CDR2 reads FQNEAQ (reference sequence). Between the trimmed V and J ends, which lost 6 bases and 3 bases, there was a span of 11 bases. CDR3 loop: CASSPGSYTEAFF. As DNA, the CDR3 is TGTGCCAGCAGTCCCGGGTCCTACACTGAAGCTTTCTTT.

V usage is TRBV28 and J usage is TRBJ2-7; tentative D call: TRBD2 (6 bases). Germline lookup yields CDR1 MDHEN and CDR2 SYDVKM. CDR3 length equals 14 residues. Trimming took 9 bases from V and 1 from J, leaving 16 bases between them. The chain's CDR3 is CASCRDSGSYEQYF. CDR3 bases: TGTGCCAGTTGCCGGGACTCGGGGTCCTACGAGCAGTACTTC.

This clone has more than one count but fewer than ten. The chain carries TRBV6-5 and TRBJ2-7; 14 bases agree with TRBD2. V lost 10 bases to trimming and J lost 7 bases; unmatched junction nucleotides: 9. Germline V lookup: CDR1 MNHEY, CDR2 SVGAGI. CDR3 length: 14 residues. CDR3 DNA: TGTGCCACCAGACTAGCGGGAGGGCCAAGGGAGCAGTACTTC. Translated: CATRLAGGPREQYF.

This rearrangement joins TRBV10-1 to TRBJ2-1, with D possibly matching TRBD2 (6 bases). The CDR3 has 13 amino acids. V lost 6 bases to trimming and J lost 9 bases, with 15 bases between them. Germline CDR1 and CDR2: WNHNN and SYGVQD (reference sequence). CDR3 loop: CASRDGSLGEQFF. The CDR3 DNA reads as TGCGCCAGCAGGGACGGGAGCCTGGGTGAGCAGTTCTTC.

The chain is built from TRBV7-9 and TRBJ1-1; D call uncertain. The V end was cut by 3 bases, the J end by 4 bases, with 9 bases between. From germline, CDR1 is SEHNR and CDR2 FQNEAQ (reference sequence). CDR3 length equals 13 residues. CDR3 nucleotide sequence: TGTGCCAGCAGCTTTTCGGCGGGCACTGAAGCTTTCTTT. Translating gives CASSFSAGTEAFF.

This clone has only a few counts. This chain links TRBV11-2 with TRBJ2-1, with TRBD1 identical over 7 bases. Looked up from germline, CDR1 is SGHAT and CDR2 is FQNNGV. Unmatched junction bases numbered 7, after V lost 4 bases and J lost 4 bases. This CDR3 comprises 15 residues. The CDR3 region is CASSSTGTVYNEQFF. The CDR3, as DNA: TGTGCCAGCAGCTCCACCGGGACAGTTTACAATGAGCAGTTCTTC.

V gene TRBV24-1 combines with J gene TRBJ2-7; D possibly corresponds to TRBD2 (5 bases). This CDR3 spans 13 amino acids. V was shortened by 1 base and J by 6 bases, with 9 bases between the two germline ends. In germline, CDR1 is KGHDR, CDR2 SFDVKD. In DNA form, the CDR3 reads TGTGCCACCAGTGATTTCTCCGGAGGCGAGCAGTACTTC. Encoded protein: CATSDFSGGEQYF.

The gene calls are TRBV7-8 and TRBJ2-1; 11 bases map to TRBD1. V lost 3 bases to trimming and J lost 3 bases; unmatched junction nucleotides: 1. The CDR3 has 15 residues. Germline V gene data show CDR1 as SGHVS and CDR2 as FQNEAQ. The CDR3 region is CASSFGTGGYNEQFF. The CDR3 nucleotides read TGTGCCAGCAGCTTCGGGACAGGGGGCTACAATGAGCAGTTCTTC.

The rearrangement uses TRBV9 and TRBJ2-7; 9 nucleotides match TRBD1. The ends lost 3 bases at V and 7 bases at J; junction bases unmatched: 8. The CDR3 sequence is 14 residues long. Germline CDR1 is SGDLS and CDR2 is YYNGEE. CDR3 sequence reads: CASSADRGLGEQYF. The CDR3, as DNA: TGTGCCAGCAGCGCGGACAGGGGATTAGGGGAGCAGTACTTC.

The chain carries TRBV2 and TRBJ1-1; D is undetermined. Germline lookup yields CDR1 SNHLY and CDR2 FYNNEI. V dropped 0 bases and J dropped 5 bases, with 13 bases sitting between them. This CDR3 has 15 residues. The CDR3 sequence is CASSEARGLTTEAFF. CDR3 DNA sequence: TGTGCCAGCAGTGAAGCGCGTGGTTTAACTACTGAAGCTTTCTTT.

J is TRBJ2-1 and V is TRBV24-1; TRBD2 matches at 7 bases. J was trimmed by 6 bases and V by 0 bases; bases with no gene match: 4. The CDR3 is 15 residues long. CDR1 and CDR2 from the germline V gene are KGHDR and SFDVKD. CDR3 protein: CATSDLRGRGNEQFF. The DNA of the CDR3 is TGTGCCACCAGTGATTTGAGAGGGAGGGGCAATGAGCAGTTCTTC.